This record covers a single T cell receptor beta chain. The study drew the donors from its approximately 130-subject validation cohort, separate from the approximately 700-subject first cohort. The repertoire was sequenced with immunoSEQ multiplex PCR; TCRdb's copy has only in-frame clones and lacks some. The table includes 150,000 to 200,000 clones, 85% detected once. This specimen belongs to a study of cytomegalovirus exposure and HLA in healthy donors. The V end was cut by 0 bases, the J end by 7 bases, with 14 bases between. Germline V gene data show CDR1 as SGHDT and CDR2 as YYEEEE. The CDR3 is 15 residues long.

The TCR comes from a man between 18 and 35 years old in good health and CMV-seropositive. This chain uses TRBV5-6 with TRBJ1-5; D not resolved. Sequencing was done on a sample of PBMCs. CDR3 protein: CASSLGVYSFQPQHF. DNA for the CDR3: TGTGCCAGCAGCTTGGGCGTATACAGTTTCCAGCCCCAGCATTTT.